The clone carrying this T cell receptor (beta chain) was counted at least ten times. Antigen: not known. Time point indicated: persistent/refractory GD, antithyroid drugs over 5 years with positive TRAb. From RNA extracted from PBMCs, the TCR library was made. This sample stems from a study of regulatory T cells in long-lasting Graves disease. The study's findings and limits: Newly diagnosed Graves' patients had higher TCR diversity than persistent ones. Favoring TRBV28, TRBJ1-2 and TRBJ2-5 was a feature seen in persistent disease. Persistent patients shared some 2,500 public clonotypes among themselves. Newly diagnosed patients shared fewer, at nearly 1,000.

Building the TCR beta libraries relied on iRepertoire HTBI primers, and CDR3 regions underwent Arm-PCR. As handled by the study authors: Across samples, 62 TRBV and some 14 TRBJ segments were found. Each CDR3 protein is one row after TCRdb ran MiXCR on the multiplex PCR reads. TCRdb, not the authors, supplied the V and J calls. The table includes under 450,000 distinct CDR3 sequences, roughly 25% detected once. Germline assignment: CDR1 SGHTA and CDR2 FQGNSA. This CDR3 has 13 residues. V lost 3 bases and J lost 8, with 10 bases in between. The rearrangement joins TRBV7-2 to TRBJ1-4; D might be TRBD1 (6 bases). The specimen comprised peripheral blood mononuclear cells (PBMCs), sampled when the disease was refractory, from a patient treated with antithyroid drugs. This receptor was obtained from a woman aged 40 to 55 with Graves disease. CDR3 region: CASSFAGDEKLFF. DNA for the CDR3: TGTGCCAGCAGCTTTGCAGGGGACGAAAAACTGTTTTTT.